This T cell receptor (beta chain) emerged from a study of regulatory T cells in long-lasting Graves disease. Whole-study results and caveats: Among samples with persistent disease, TRBV28, TRBJ1-2 and TRBJ2-5 were favored.

Documented time point: newly diagnosed GD, antithyroid drugs for less than 3 months. RNA extracted from PBMCs served as the sequencing template. As to this clonotype: Its antigen remains unknown.

Germline CDR1 SGHDT, CDR2 YYEEEE. The CDR3 extends over 14 amino acids. The germline V and J ends were trimmed by 5 bases and 3 bases, with 14 bases remaining between them. Investigators prepared the TCR beta libraries by applying iRepertoire HTBI primers and Arm-PCR of CDR3 regions. TCRdb called the multiplex PCR reads again in MiXCR, with one record for every CDR3 protein. The data show about 470,000 distinct CDR3 sequences, 15% seen once. In addition, the sample was reused for a study of T cells in Graves' hyperthyroidism and ophthalmopathy. This second study notes: The hyperthyroidism was newly diagnosed and had lasted under 2 months; the patients were aged 18 to 65. In the blood, most expanded thyroid clonotypes above 0.001 appeared as well.

The rearrangement uses TRBV5-6 and TRBJ2-5, with no clear D. The sequence was obtained from a woman in her thirties with Graves disease. The material was peripheral blood mononuclear cells (PBMCs), obtained at new diagnosis, from a patient treated with antithyroid drugs. CDR3 loop: CASRDLGSKETQYF. CDR3 nucleotides: TGTGCCAGCAGGGATCTGGGGTCGAAAGAGACCCAGTACTTC.